This is a list of T cell receptor beta chains from one sample in a study of shared clonotypes between healthy human individuals. The data were produced by immunoSEQ multiplex PCR, yet TCRdb's version contains in-frame clones alone and is incomplete. The sample contains about 2.3 million clones, more than 85% of which appear only once. Sequences were obtained from naive CD4+ T cells from PBMCs. The receptors derive from a man between 18 and 35 years old in good health. Some clones in this sample may be carry-over from other donors' samples. Both conserved end residues are part of each CDR3. A D gene is named only where the DNA matches it firmly. Clone sizes are given selectively: once, few, many, or a class where the clone is expanded.

v_gene,j_gene,abundance,d_gene,CDR3nt,CDR3aa
TRBV4-2,TRBJ2-2,.,.,TGTGCCAGCAGCCAAGATAAAGGGAGGTGGACCGGGGAGCTGTTTTTT,CASSQDKGRWTGELFF
TRBV19,TRBJ1-2,.,.,TGTGCCAGTAGTCCTCGGACGGGCCTATATGGCTACACCTTC,CASSPRTGLYGYTF
TRBV9,TRBJ2-3,.,.,TGTGCCAGCAGCGTAGTTTCATTCACAGATACGCAGTATTTT,CASSVVSFTDTQYF
TRBV4-3,TRBJ2-7,once,TRBD2,TGCGCCAGCAGCCGTACTAGCGGGAGCGCCTACGAGCAGTACTTC,CASSRTSGSAYEQYF
TRBV18,TRBJ1-2,.,.,TGTGCCAGCTCGTCGACAGACTATGGCTACACCTTC,CASSSTDYGYTF
TRBV5-1,TRBJ2-1,.,.,TGCGCCAGCAGCCCGGGGGCTATTTTAGGTCCCGATGAGCAGTTCTTC,CASSPGAILGPDEQFF
TRBV11-3,TRBJ2-5,.,.,TGTGCCAGCAGCCCCCAGGGGCAAGAGACCCAGTACTTC,CASSPQGQETQYF
TRBV5-1,TRBJ2-7,.,TRBD2,TGCGCCAGCAGCTTCGGGGGACTAGCGGGAGGCTTGTGGGAGCAGTACTTC,CASSFGGLAGGLWEQYF
TRBV10-3,TRBJ2-7,.,TRBD1,TGTGCCATCAGTGAGTCGACACAGGGGGCCAATAGTCAGTACTTC,CAISESTQGANSQYF
TRBV6-6,TRBJ1-2,.,.,TGTGCCAGCAGTTATCCCCCCAGGGGAGATGATGGCTACACCTTC,CASSYPPRGDDGYTF
TRBV4-2,TRBJ1-3,.,TRBD1,TGTGCCAGCAGCCGAGACAGGGACTATGGAAACACCATATATTTT,CASSRDRDYGNTIYF
TRBV2,TRBJ2-2,.,TRBD1,TGTGCCAGCAGAGCCGGGACAGGGGTGACCGGGGAGCTGTTTTTT,CASRAGTGVTGELFF
TRBV5-5,TRBJ2-3,.,TRBD1,TGTGCCAGCAGCATGGACAGGGGGCTGGTAGATACGCAGTATTTT,CASSMDRGLVDTQYF
TRBV6-1,TRBJ2-3,.,TRBD1,TGTGCCAGCAGTGAAAGGGACAGGGCTCCAGATACGCAGTATTTT,CASSERDRAPDTQYF
TRBV28,TRBJ1-3,.,.,TGTGCCAGCAGAACCTCTGGAAACACCATATATTTT,CASRTSGNTIYF
TRBV7-2,TRBJ2-3,.,TRBD2,TGTGCCAGCACCCATAGCGGGGCTGGGCAGTATTTT,CASTHSGAGQYF
TRBV6-6,TRBJ1-4,.,.,TGTGCCAGCAGCCCCGGGGCCACTAATGAAAAACTGTTTTTT,CASSPGATNEKLFF
TRBV6-5,TRBJ2-7,once,TRBD2,TGTGCCAGCAAGGGGCGGGAGGGCCTCTACGAGCAGTACTTC,CASKGREGLYEQYF